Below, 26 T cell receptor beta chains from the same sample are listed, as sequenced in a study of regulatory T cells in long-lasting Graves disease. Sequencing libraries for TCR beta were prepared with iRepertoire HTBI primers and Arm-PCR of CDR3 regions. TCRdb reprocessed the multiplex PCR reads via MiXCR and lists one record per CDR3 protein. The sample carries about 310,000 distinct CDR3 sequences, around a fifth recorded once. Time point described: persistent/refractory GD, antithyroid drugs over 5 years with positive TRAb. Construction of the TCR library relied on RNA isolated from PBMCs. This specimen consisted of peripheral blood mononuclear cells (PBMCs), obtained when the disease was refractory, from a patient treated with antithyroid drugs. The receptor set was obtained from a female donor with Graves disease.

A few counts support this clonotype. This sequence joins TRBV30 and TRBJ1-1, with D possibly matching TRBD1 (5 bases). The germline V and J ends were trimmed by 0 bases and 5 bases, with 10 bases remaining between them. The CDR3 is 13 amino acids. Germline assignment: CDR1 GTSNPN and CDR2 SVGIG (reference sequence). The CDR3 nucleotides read TGTGCCTGGAGTGTTGGCAGGGAAACTGAAGCTTTCTTT. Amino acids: CAWSVGRETEAFF. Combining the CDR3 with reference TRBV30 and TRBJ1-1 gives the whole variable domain SQTIHQWPATLVQPVGSPLSLECTVEGTSNPNLYWYRQAAGRGLQLLFYSVGIGQISSEVPQNLSASRPQDRQFILSSKKLLLSDSGFYLCAWSVGRETEAFFGQGTRLTVV.

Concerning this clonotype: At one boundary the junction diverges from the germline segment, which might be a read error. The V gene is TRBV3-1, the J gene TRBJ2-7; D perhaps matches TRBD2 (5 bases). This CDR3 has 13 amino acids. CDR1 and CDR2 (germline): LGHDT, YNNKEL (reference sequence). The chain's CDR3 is CAGSFPTGYEQYF. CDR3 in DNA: TGTGCCGGCAGCTTCCCCACGGGGTACGAGCAGTACTTC.

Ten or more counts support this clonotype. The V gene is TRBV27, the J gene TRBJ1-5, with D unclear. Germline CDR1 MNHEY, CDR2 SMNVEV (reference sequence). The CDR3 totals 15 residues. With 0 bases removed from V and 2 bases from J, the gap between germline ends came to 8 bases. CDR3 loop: CASSLSLGRNQPQHF. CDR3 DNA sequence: TGTGCCAGCAGTTTATCGTTAGGGCGCAATCAGCCCCAGCATTTT.

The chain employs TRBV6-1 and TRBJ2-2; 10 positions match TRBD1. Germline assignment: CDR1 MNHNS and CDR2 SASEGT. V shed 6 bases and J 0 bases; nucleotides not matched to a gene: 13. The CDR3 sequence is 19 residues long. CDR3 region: CASSYRDRGKGTNTGELFF. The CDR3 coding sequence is TGTGCCAGCAGCTACCGGGACAGGGGTAAAGGGACGAACACCGGGGAGCTGTTTTTT.

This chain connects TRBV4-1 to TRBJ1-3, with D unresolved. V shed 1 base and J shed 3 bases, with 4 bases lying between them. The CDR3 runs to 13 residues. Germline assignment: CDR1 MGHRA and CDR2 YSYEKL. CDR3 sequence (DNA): TGCGCCAGCAGCCAAGTAGGTGGAAACACCATATATTTT. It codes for CASSQVGGNTIYF.

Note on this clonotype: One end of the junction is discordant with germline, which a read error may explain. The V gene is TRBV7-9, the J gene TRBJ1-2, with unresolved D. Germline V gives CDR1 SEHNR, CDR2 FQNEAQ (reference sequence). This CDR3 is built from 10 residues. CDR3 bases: TGTGCCAGCAGCTTGAGGCGGGAGCAATTC. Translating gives CASSLRREQF.

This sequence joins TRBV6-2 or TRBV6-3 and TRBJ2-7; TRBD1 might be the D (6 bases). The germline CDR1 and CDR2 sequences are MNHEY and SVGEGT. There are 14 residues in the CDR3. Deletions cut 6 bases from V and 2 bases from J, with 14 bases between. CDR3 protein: CASSDGQLPYEQYF. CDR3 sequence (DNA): TGTGCCAGCAGCGACGGACAGTTACCCTACGAGCAGTACTTC.

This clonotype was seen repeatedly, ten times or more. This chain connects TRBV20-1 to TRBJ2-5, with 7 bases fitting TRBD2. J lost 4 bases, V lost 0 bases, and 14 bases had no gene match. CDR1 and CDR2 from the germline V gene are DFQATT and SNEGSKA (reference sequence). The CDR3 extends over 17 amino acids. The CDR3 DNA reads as TGCAGTGCTAGAGATTTGTCACGTGGCGGGAGAGGAGAGACCCAGTACTTC. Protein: CSARDLSRGGRGETQYF.

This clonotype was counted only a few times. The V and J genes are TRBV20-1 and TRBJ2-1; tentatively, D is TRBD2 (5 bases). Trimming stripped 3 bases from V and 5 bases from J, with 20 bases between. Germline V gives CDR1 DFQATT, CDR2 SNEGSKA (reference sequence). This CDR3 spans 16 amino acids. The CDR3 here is CSASPARLAGDNEQFF. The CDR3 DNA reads TGCAGTGCTAGCCCGGCGAGGCTAGCTGGGGACAATGAGCAGTTCTTC.

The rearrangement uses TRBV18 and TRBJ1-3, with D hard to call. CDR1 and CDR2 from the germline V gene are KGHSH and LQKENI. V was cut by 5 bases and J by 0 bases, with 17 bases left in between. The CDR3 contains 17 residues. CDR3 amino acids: CASSYQLGRLSGNTIYF. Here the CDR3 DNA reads TGTGCCAGCTCATACCAACTAGGGCGCCTCTCTGGAAACACCATATATTTT.

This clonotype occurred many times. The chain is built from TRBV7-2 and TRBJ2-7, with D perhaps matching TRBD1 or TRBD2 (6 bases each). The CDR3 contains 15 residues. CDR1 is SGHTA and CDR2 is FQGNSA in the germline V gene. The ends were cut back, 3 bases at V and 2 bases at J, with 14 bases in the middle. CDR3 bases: TGTGCCAGCAGCTTCACTAAAGGGGGGACCTACGAGCAGTACTTC. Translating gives CASSFTKGGTYEQYF.

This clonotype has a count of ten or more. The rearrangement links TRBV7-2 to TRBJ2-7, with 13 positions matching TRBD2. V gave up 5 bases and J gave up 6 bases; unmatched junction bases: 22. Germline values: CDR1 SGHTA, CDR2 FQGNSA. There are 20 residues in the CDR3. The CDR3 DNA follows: TGTGCCAGCAGCCTGTACAGCGTTAACCGACTAGCGGGGGGCTCCCTCGAGCAGTACTTC. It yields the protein CASSLYSVNRLAGGSLEQYF.

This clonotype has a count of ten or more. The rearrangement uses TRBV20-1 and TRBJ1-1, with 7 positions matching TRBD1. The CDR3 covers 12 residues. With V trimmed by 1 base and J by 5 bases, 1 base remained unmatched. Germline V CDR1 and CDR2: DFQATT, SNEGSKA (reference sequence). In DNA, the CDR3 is TGCAGTGCTAGAGGACAGGGTACTGAAGCTTTCTTT. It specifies CSARGQGTEAFF.

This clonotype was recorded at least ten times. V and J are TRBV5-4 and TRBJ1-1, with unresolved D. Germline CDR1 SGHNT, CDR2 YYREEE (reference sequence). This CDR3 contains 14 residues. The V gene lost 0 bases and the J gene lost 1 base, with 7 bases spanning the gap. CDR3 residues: CASSLAVGNTEAFF. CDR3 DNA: TGTGCCAGCAGCTTGGCCGTAGGGAACACTGAAGCTTTCTTT.

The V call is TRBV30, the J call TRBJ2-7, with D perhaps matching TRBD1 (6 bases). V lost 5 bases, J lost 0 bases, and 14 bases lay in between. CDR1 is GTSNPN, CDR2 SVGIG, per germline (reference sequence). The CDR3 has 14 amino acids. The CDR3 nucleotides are TGTGCCTGGTCTCAATTGGGACACTCCTACGAGCAGTACTTC. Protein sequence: CAWSQLGHSYEQYF.

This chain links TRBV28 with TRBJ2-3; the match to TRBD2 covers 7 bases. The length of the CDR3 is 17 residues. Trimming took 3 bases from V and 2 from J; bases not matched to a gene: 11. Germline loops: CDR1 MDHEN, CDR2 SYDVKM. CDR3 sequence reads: CASSFQYGTKHTDTQYF. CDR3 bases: TGTGCCAGCAGTTTTCAGTATGGGACTAAACACACAGATACGCAGTATTTT.

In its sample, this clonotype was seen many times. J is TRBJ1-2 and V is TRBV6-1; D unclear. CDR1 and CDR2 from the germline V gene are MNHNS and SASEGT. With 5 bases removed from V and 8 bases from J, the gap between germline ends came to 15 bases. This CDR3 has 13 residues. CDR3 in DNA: TGTGCCAGCAGTCGTACGGGTTGGAGAGGCTACACCTTC. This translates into CASSRTGWRGYTF.

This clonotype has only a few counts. This CDR3 reads CASRPDVGATEAFF. Here the CDR3 DNA reads TGTGCCAGCAGGCCGGACGTTGGGGCCACTGAAGCTTTCTTT. The chain has TRBV6-1 and TRBJ1-1, with D possibly TRBD1 on 5 matching bases. V shed 6 bases and J shed 4 bases, with 15 bases lying between them. The CDR3 has 14 amino acids. Germline CDR1 MNHNS, CDR2 SASEGT.

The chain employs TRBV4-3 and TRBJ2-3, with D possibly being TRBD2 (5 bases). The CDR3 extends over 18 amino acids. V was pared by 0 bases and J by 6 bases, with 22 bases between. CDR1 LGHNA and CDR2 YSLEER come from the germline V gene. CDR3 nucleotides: TGCGCCAGCAGCCAAGAGCCCTCCGGGAACGGTTTTCGGGATACGCAGTATTTT. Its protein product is CASSQEPSGNGFRDTQYF.

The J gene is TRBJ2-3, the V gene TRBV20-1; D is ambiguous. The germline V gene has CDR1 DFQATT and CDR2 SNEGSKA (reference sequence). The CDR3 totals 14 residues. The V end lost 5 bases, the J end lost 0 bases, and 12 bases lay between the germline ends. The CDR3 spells CSALTDTSTDTQYF. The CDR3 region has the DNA TGCAGTGCTCTTACAGACACTAGCACAGATACGCAGTATTTT.

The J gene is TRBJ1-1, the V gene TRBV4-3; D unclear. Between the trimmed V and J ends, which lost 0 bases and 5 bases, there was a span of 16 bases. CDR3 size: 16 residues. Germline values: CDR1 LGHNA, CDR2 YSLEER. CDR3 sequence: CASSQDWQASWTEAFF. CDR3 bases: TGCGCCAGCAGCCAAGATTGGCAGGCAAGTTGGACTGAAGCTTTCTTT.

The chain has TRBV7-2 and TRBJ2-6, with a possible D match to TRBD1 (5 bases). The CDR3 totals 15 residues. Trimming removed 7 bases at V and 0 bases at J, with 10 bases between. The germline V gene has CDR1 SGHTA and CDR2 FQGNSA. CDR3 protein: CASISRDSGANVLTF. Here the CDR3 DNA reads TGTGCCAGCATCTCCAGGGACTCTGGGGCCAACGTCCTGACTTTC.

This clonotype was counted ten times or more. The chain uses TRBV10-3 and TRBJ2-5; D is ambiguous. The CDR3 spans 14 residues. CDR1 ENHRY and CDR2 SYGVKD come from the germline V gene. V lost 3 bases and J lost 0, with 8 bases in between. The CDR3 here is CAISDPDYQETQYF. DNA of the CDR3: TGTGCCATCAGTGACCCAGACTACCAAGAGACCCAGTACTTC.

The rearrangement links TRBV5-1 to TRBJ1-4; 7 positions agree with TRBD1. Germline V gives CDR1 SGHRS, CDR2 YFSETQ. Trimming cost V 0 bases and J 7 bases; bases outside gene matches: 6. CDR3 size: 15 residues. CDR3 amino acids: CASSLDGTASEKLFF. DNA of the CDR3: TGCGCCAGCAGCTTGGACGGGACAGCCTCTGAAAAACTGTTTTTT.

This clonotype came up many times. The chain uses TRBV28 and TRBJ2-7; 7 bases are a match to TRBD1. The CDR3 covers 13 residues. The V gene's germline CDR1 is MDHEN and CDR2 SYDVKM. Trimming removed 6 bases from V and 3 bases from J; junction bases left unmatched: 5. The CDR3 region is CASSSGTVYEQYF. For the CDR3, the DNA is TGTGCCAGCAGCTCTGGGACAGTCTACGAGCAGTACTTC.

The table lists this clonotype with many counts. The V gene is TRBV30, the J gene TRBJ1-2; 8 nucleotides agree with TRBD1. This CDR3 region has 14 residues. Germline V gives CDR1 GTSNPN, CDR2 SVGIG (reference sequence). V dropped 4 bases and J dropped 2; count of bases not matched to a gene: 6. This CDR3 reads CAWTPDRVNYGYTF. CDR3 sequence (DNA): TGTGCCTGGACTCCGGACAGGGTGAACTATGGCTACACCTTC. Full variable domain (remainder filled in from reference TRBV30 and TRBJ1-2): SQTIHQWPATLVQPVGSPLSLECTVEGTSNPNLYWYRQAAGRGLQLLFYSVGIGQISSEVPQNLSASRPQDRQFILSSKKLLLSDSGFYLCAWTPDRVNYGYTFGSGTRLTVV.